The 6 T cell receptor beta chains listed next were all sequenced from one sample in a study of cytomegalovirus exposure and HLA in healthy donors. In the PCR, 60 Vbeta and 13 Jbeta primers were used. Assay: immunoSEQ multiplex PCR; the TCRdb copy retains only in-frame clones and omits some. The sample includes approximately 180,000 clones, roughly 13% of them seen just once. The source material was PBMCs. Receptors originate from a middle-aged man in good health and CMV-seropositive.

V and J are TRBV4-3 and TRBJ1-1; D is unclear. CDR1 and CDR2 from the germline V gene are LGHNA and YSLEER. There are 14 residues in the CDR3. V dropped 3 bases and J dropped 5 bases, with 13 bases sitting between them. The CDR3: CASSQKAVGTEAFF. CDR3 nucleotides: TGCGCCAGCAGCCAGAAGGCCGTCGGGACTGAAGCTTTCTTT.

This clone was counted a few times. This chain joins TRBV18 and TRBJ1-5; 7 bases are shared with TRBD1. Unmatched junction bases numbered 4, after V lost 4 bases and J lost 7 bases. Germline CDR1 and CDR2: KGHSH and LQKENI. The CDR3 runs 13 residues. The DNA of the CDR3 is TGTGCCAGCTCACTCGACAGGGAACAGCCCCAGCATTTT. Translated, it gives CASSLDREQPQHF.

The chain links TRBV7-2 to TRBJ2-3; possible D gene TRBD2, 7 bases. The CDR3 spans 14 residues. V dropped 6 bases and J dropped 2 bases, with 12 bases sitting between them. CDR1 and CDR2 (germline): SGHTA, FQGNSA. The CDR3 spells CASRPGGATDTQYF. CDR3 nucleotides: TGTGCCAGCAGACCTGGGGGGGCCACAGATACGCAGTATTTT.

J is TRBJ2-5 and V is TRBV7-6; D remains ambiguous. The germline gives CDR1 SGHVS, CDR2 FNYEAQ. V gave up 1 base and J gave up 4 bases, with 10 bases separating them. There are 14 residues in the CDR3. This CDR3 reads CASSLGGLRETQYF. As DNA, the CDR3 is TGTGCCAGCAGCTTAGGTGGGCTGCGAGAGACCCAGTACTTC.

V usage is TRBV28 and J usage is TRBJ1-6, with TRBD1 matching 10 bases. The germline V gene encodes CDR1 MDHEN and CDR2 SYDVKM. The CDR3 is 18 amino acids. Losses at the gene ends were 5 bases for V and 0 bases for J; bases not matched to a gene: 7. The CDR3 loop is CASSRGQGGSSYNSPLHF. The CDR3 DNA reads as TGTGCCAGCAGTCGCGGACAGGGGGGAAGCTCCTATAATTCACCCCTCCACTTT. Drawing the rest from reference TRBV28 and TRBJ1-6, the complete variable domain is DVKVTQSSRYLVKRTGEKVFLECVQDMDHENMFWYRQDPGLGLRLIYFSYDVKMKEKGDIPEGYSVSREKKERFSLILESASTNQTSMYLCASSRGQGGSSYNSPLHFGNGTRLTVT.

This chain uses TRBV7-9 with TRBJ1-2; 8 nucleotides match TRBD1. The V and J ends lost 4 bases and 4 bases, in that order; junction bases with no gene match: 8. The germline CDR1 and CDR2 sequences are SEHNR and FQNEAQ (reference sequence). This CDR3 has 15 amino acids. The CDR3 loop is CASSSAAGGGYGYTF. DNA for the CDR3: TGTGCCAGCAGCTCCGCGGCAGGGGGCGGCTATGGCTACACCTTC.